These T cell receptor beta chains were read from a single sample in a study of blood T cell repertoires in COVID-19. The data were produced by immunoSEQ multiplex PCR, yet TCRdb's version contains in-frame clones alone and is incomplete. The data show 200,000 to 300,000 clones, with approximately 80% seen just once and under 5% held by the top ten. The sample was peripheral blood. The receptors come from a man aged 55 to 70 with acute or convalescent COVID-19. Both conserved end residues are part of each CDR3. Fields, in order: J gene, CDR3 length, D gene, clone size, V gene, CDR3 DNA, CDR3 protein. A D gene is named only where the DNA matches it firmly. Rows may omit the clone size; those that give it use once, few, many or a size class.

j_call: TRBJ2-7
cdr3_length: 15
d_call: -
clone_size: -
v_call: TRBV15
cdr3_nt: TGTGCCACCAGCAGAGAGGTTGGGTCAGTCGGGGAGCAGTACTTC
cdr3_aa: CATSREVGSVGEQYF

j_call: TRBJ2-2
cdr3_length: 16
d_call: -
clone_size: few
v_call: TRBV5-1
cdr3_nt: TGCGCCAGCAGCTTGGAGACGGGTCCGAACACCGGGGAGCTGTTTTTT
cdr3_aa: CASSLETGPNTGELFF

j_call: TRBJ2-3
cdr3_length: 16
d_call: TRBD2
clone_size: -
v_call: TRBV5-1
cdr3_nt: TGCGCCAGCAGCTTGGTCCTAGCGGGGGGCACAGATACGCAGTATTTT
cdr3_aa: CASSLVLAGGTDTQYF

j_call: TRBJ2-2
cdr3_length: 15
d_call: TRBD2
clone_size: -
v_call: TRBV6-6
cdr3_nt: TGTGCCAGCATAATCGGGGGGGCGAACACCGGGGAGCTGTTTTTT
cdr3_aa: CASIIGGANTGELFF

j_call: TRBJ1-6
cdr3_length: 15
d_call: -
clone_size: -
v_call: TRBV20-1
cdr3_nt: TGCAGTGCTAGTGCCCCCCAGGGCATTAATTCACCCCTCCACTTT
cdr3_aa: CSASAPQGINSPLHF

j_call: TRBJ2-4
cdr3_length: 13
d_call: -
clone_size: once
v_call: TRBV6-5
cdr3_nt: TGTGCCAGCAGTTACGGGAGGGGGGACATTCAGTACTTC
cdr3_aa: CASSYGRGDIQYF

j_call: TRBJ2-6
cdr3_length: 16
d_call: TRBD1
clone_size: -
v_call: TRBV5-1
cdr3_nt: TGCGCCAGCAGCCCGCAGGGGGCAGGTGGGGCCAACGTCCTGACTTTC
cdr3_aa: CASSPQGAGGANVLTF

j_call: TRBJ2-7
cdr3_length: 15
d_call: TRBD1
clone_size: -
v_call: TRBV4-1
cdr3_nt: TGCGCCAGCAGCCTATCGGGACAGGGAGGCTACGAGCAGTACTTC
cdr3_aa: CASSLSGQGGYEQYF

j_call: TRBJ1-1
cdr3_length: 13
d_call: -
clone_size: -
v_call: TRBV5-1
cdr3_nt: TGCGCCAGCAGCCTGGACTTGAACACTGAAGCTTTCTTT
cdr3_aa: CASSLDLNTEAFF

j_call: TRBJ1-1
cdr3_length: 14
d_call: -
clone_size: few
v_call: TRBV27
cdr3_nt: TGTGCCAGCAGTTTGGACGGGGGACGGACTGAAGCTTTCTTT
cdr3_aa: CASSLDGGRTEAFF

j_call: TRBJ1-2
cdr3_length: 19
d_call: -
clone_size: -
v_call: TRBV7-9
cdr3_nt: TGTGCCAGCAGCTTAGTCCGTGGAGTAGGAGGGTCCTATGGCGATGGCTACACCTTC
cdr3_aa: CASSLVRGVGGSYGDGYTF

j_call: TRBJ1-5
cdr3_length: 16
d_call: TRBD1
clone_size: -
v_call: TRBV19
cdr3_nt: TGTGCCAGCATCTCTTTACAGGGGTTGGGGAATCAGCCCCAGCATTTT
cdr3_aa: CASISLQGLGNQPQHF

j_call: TRBJ1-1
cdr3_length: 17
d_call: TRBD1
clone_size: -
v_call: TRBV7-9
cdr3_nt: TGTGCCAGCAGCTTATTGGGGGGACAGCTCATGAACACTGAAGCTTTCTTT
cdr3_aa: CASSLLGGQLMNTEAFF

j_call: TRBJ2-3
cdr3_length: 18
d_call: -
clone_size: -
v_call: TRBV21-1
cdr3_nt: TGTGCCAGCAGCAAAGAGGGAGGGGGAGGGCCGGAGACAGATACGCAGTATTTT
cdr3_aa: CASSKEGGGGPETDTQYF

j_call: TRBJ1-5
cdr3_length: 18
d_call: -
clone_size: few
v_call: TRBV28
cdr3_nt: TGTGCCAGCAGTCCTGCCCAGGGGTTGGGTAGTAATGATCAGCCCCAGCATTTT
cdr3_aa: CASSPAQGLGSNDQPQHF

j_call: TRBJ2-3
cdr3_length: 14
d_call: TRBD2
clone_size: -
v_call: TRBV6-5
cdr3_nt: TGTGCCAGCCTAGCTAGCGGGAGCCCAGATACGCAGTATTTT
cdr3_aa: CASLASGSPDTQYF

j_call: TRBJ2-7
cdr3_length: 14
d_call: -
clone_size: -
v_call: TRBV10-3
cdr3_nt: TGTGCCATCAGTGGGTTTAGCGGAAACTACGAGCAGTACTTC
cdr3_aa: CAISGFSGNYEQYF

j_call: TRBJ1-1
cdr3_length: 14
d_call: TRBD1
clone_size: -
v_call: TRBV6-6
cdr3_nt: TGTGCCAGCAGTCGACAGGGGATGAACACTGAAGCTTTCTTT
cdr3_aa: CASSRQGMNTEAFF

j_call: TRBJ1-2
cdr3_length: 14
d_call: TRBD1
clone_size: once
v_call: TRBV6-6
cdr3_nt: TGTGCCAGCAGTTACCTTGGACAGGGCTATGGCTACACCTTC
cdr3_aa: CASSYLGQGYGYTF

j_call: TRBJ2-2
cdr3_length: 15
d_call: TRBD2
clone_size: -
v_call: TRBV10-3
cdr3_nt: TGTGCCATCAGAACCGGGACTAGCGGCACCGGGGAGCTGTTTTTT
cdr3_aa: CAIRTGTSGTGELFF

j_call: TRBJ2-1
cdr3_length: 13
d_call: TRBD1
clone_size: -
v_call: TRBV27
cdr3_nt: TGTGCCAGCAGCCGGACAGGGGGCATTGAGCAGTTCTTC
cdr3_aa: CASSRTGGIEQFF

j_call: TRBJ2-4
cdr3_length: 16
d_call: TRBD2
clone_size: -
v_call: TRBV27
cdr3_nt: TGTGCCAGCAGCCAGTGGGGGAGGGGAGGGGAAAACATTCAGTACTTC
cdr3_aa: CASSQWGRGGENIQYF

j_call: TRBJ1-2
cdr3_length: 14
d_call: -
clone_size: -
v_call: TRBV7-2
cdr3_nt: TGTGCCAGCAAGCTAGGAGCGTCGAACTATGGCTACACCTTC
cdr3_aa: CASKLGASNYGYTF

j_call: TRBJ2-5
cdr3_length: 15
d_call: TRBD2
clone_size: -
v_call: TRBV6-6
cdr3_nt: TGTGCCAGCAGTGATCAGACTAGCGGCCAAGAGACCCAGTACTTC
cdr3_aa: CASSDQTSGQETQYF

j_call: TRBJ2-2
cdr3_length: 14
d_call: TRBD1
clone_size: -
v_call: TRBV6-5
cdr3_nt: TGTGCCAGCACACCGGGACAGGGGGCCGGGGAGCTGTTTTTT
cdr3_aa: CASTPGQGAGELFF

j_call: TRBJ2-7
cdr3_length: 12
d_call: -
clone_size: -
v_call: TRBV29-1
cdr3_nt: TGCAGCGTCCTGACAGGAACCTACGAGCAGTACTTC
cdr3_aa: CSVLTGTYEQYF

j_call: TRBJ1-4
cdr3_length: 15
d_call: -
clone_size: -
v_call: TRBV30
cdr3_nt: TGTGCCTGGAGACTCAGACAGGCAACTAATGAAAAACTGTTTTTT
cdr3_aa: CAWRLRQATNEKLFF

j_call: TRBJ2-7
cdr3_length: 16
d_call: TRBD2
clone_size: once
v_call: TRBV10-1
cdr3_nt: TGCGCCAGCAGTGACCCCCCCGGACTAGCGGGAGGGCCGGGGTACTTC
cdr3_aa: CASSDPPGLAGGPGYF

j_call: TRBJ2-2
cdr3_length: 15
d_call: -
clone_size: -
v_call: TRBV11-3
cdr3_nt: TGTGCCAGCAGCCCAACAGGGGGGGTCACCGGGGAGCTGTTTTTT
cdr3_aa: CASSPTGGVTGELFF

j_call: TRBJ2-3
cdr3_length: 16
d_call: TRBD1
clone_size: once
v_call: TRBV5-4
cdr3_nt: TGTGCCAGCAGCCTGGGACAGGTCCCGCGCACAGATACGCAGTATTTT
cdr3_aa: CASSLGQVPRTDTQYF

j_call: TRBJ1-1
cdr3_length: 12
d_call: -
clone_size: -
v_call: TRBV2
cdr3_nt: TGTGCCAGCAGTGTCCAGGTAATGGAAGCTTTCTTT
cdr3_aa: CASSVQVMEAFF

j_call: TRBJ2-2
cdr3_length: 16
d_call: TRBD2
clone_size: few
v_call: TRBV10-3
cdr3_nt: TGTGCCACGCAACTAGCGGGGGCTTTGGGCACCGGGGAGCTGTTTTTT
cdr3_aa: CATQLAGALGTGELFF

j_call: TRBJ1-1
cdr3_length: 13
d_call: -
clone_size: once
v_call: TRBV19
cdr3_nt: TGTGCCAGTGGGGCGGGACCAAACACTGAAGCTTTCTTT
cdr3_aa: CASGAGPNTEAFF

j_call: TRBJ1-2
cdr3_length: 14
d_call: -
clone_size: -
v_call: TRBV19
cdr3_nt: TGTGCCAGTAGTATGCTGACAACTAACTATGGCTACACCTTC
cdr3_aa: CASSMLTTNYGYTF

j_call: TRBJ2-3
cdr3_length: 17
d_call: TRBD1
clone_size: -
v_call: TRBV28
cdr3_nt: TGTGCCAGCAGTCCCACCGGGACAGGGATAGGTACAGATACGCAGTATTTT
cdr3_aa: CASSPTGTGIGTDTQYF

j_call: TRBJ2-7
cdr3_length: 15
d_call: TRBD2
clone_size: -
v_call: TRBV10-3
cdr3_nt: TGTGCCATCAGTGAGTCACTAGCGGGGGCGGGGGAGCAGTACTTC
cdr3_aa: CAISESLAGAGEQYF

j_call: TRBJ2-1
cdr3_length: 15
d_call: TRBD2
clone_size: few
v_call: TRBV5-1
cdr3_nt: TGCGCCAGCAGCTTGGGACTAGCGTTTTACAATGAGCAGTTCTTC
cdr3_aa: CASSLGLAFYNEQFF

j_call: TRBJ2-1
cdr3_length: 17
d_call: -
clone_size: -
v_call: TRBV2
cdr3_nt: TGTGCCAGCCGCCCGGTCTACGTCCCAGGGGGGCTATATGAGCAGTTCTTC
cdr3_aa: CASRPVYVPGGLYEQFF

j_call: TRBJ1-3
cdr3_length: 13
d_call: -
clone_size: -
v_call: TRBV10-3
cdr3_nt: TGTGCCATCCGAGGGGGCTCTGGAAACACCATATATTTT
cdr3_aa: CAIRGGSGNTIYF

j_call: TRBJ1-2
cdr3_length: 11
d_call: -
clone_size: -
v_call: TRBV20-1
cdr3_nt: TGCAGTGCTAACCGACAGCCTTCTTCCACCTTC
cdr3_aa: CSANRQPSSTF

j_call: TRBJ2-5
cdr3_length: 15
d_call: TRBD2
clone_size: -
v_call: TRBV19
cdr3_nt: TGTGCCAGTAGTAAAGGACTAGCGGGAGAAGAGACCCAGTACTTC
cdr3_aa: CASSKGLAGEETQYF

j_call: TRBJ1-3
cdr3_length: 15
d_call: -
clone_size: -
v_call: TRBV5-4
cdr3_nt: TGTGCCAGCAGCTCCCCGGGGGGCGTTGGAAACACCATATATTTT
cdr3_aa: CASSSPGGVGNTIYF

j_call: TRBJ1-1
cdr3_length: 17
d_call: TRBD1
clone_size: -
v_call: TRBV18
cdr3_nt: TGTGCCAGCTCACCACTCGGATCGACAGGGGCAGACACTGAAGCTTTCTTT
cdr3_aa: CASSPLGSTGADTEAFF

j_call: TRBJ1-2
cdr3_length: 16
d_call: TRBD1
clone_size: -
v_call: TRBV5-5
cdr3_nt: TGTGCCAGCAGCTTTGGACAGGGTACGGCGTTCTATGGCTACACCTTC
cdr3_aa: CASSFGQGTAFYGYTF

j_call: TRBJ2-6
cdr3_length: 19
d_call: TRBD2
clone_size: -
v_call: TRBV4-3
cdr3_nt: TGCGCCAGCAGCCAAGATCTGGGACTAGCGGGGACATACGCCAACGTCCTGACTTTC
cdr3_aa: CASSQDLGLAGTYANVLTF

j_call: TRBJ2-7
cdr3_length: 14
d_call: TRBD2
clone_size: -
v_call: TRBV10-3
cdr3_nt: TGTGCCATCGGTGTAGCGGGAGCAGGCCACGAGCAGTACTTC
cdr3_aa: CAIGVAGAGHEQYF

j_call: TRBJ1-3
cdr3_length: 15
d_call: -
clone_size: -
v_call: TRBV3-1/TRBV3-2
cdr3_nt: TGTGCCAGCAGCTCTCGACAGGTCGGTGGAAACACCATATATTTT
cdr3_aa: CASSSRQVGGNTIYF

j_call: TRBJ1-2
cdr3_length: 15
d_call: -
clone_size: -
v_call: TRBV5-1
cdr3_nt: TGCGCCAGCAGCCCGCCCGTCACAGGCCCCTATGGCTACACCTTC
cdr3_aa: CASSPPVTGPYGYTF

j_call: TRBJ2-1
cdr3_length: 14
d_call: TRBD1
clone_size: few
v_call: TRBV5-1
cdr3_nt: TGCGCCAGCAGGTACGACAGGGCTGGCGATGAGCAGTTCTTC
cdr3_aa: CASRYDRAGDEQFF

j_call: TRBJ2-7
cdr3_length: 16
d_call: -
clone_size: -
v_call: TRBV24-1
cdr3_nt: TGTGCCACCAGTGTTGTCACGAAACTTTCCTCCTACGAGCAGTACTTC
cdr3_aa: CATSVVTKLSSYEQYF

j_call: TRBJ2-7
cdr3_length: 14
d_call: TRBD1
clone_size: once
v_call: TRBV7-9
cdr3_nt: TGTGCCAGCAGCTCGGACAGGGCGGCTCGGGAGCAGTACTTC
cdr3_aa: CASSSDRAAREQYF

j_call: TRBJ1-1
cdr3_length: 14
d_call: -
clone_size: -
v_call: TRBV19
cdr3_nt: TGTGCCAGTAGTATCGAACAGGAGAACACTGAAGCTTTCTTT
cdr3_aa: CASSIEQENTEAFF

j_call: TRBJ2-3
cdr3_length: 15
d_call: TRBD2
clone_size: -
v_call: TRBV2
cdr3_nt: TGTGCCAGCAGTGTGTCCAGCGGGAGTGCAGATACGCAGTATTTT
cdr3_aa: CASSVSSGSADTQYF

j_call: TRBJ1-1
cdr3_length: 15
d_call: -
clone_size: -
v_call: TRBV2
cdr3_nt: TGTGCCAGCAATGGGGCCAACCGGGGAGGGTATGAAGCTTTCTTT
cdr3_aa: CASNGANRGGYEAFF

j_call: TRBJ2-3
cdr3_length: 14
d_call: -
clone_size: -
v_call: TRBV6-4
cdr3_nt: TGTGCCAGCAGTTCGGCGGGGAGCACAGATACGCAGTATTTT
cdr3_aa: CASSSAGSTDTQYF

j_call: TRBJ1-2
cdr3_length: 15
d_call: -
clone_size: once
v_call: TRBV7-3
cdr3_nt: TGTGCCAGCAGCTTTGTAGGGGGATCAAACTATGGCTACACCTTC
cdr3_aa: CASSFVGGSNYGYTF